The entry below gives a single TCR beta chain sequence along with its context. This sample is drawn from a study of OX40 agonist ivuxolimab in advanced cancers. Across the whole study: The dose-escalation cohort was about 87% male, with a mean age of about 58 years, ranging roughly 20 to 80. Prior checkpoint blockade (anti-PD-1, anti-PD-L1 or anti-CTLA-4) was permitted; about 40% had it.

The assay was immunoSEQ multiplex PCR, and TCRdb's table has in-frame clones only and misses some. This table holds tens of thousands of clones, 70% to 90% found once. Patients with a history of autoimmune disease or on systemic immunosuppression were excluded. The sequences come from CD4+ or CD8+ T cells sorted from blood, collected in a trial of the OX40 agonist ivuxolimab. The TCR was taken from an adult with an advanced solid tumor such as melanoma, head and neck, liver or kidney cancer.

The CDR3 DNA reads as TGTGCCAGCAGTTTTGGAGGGGGACAGGGGGTCCACGAGCAGTACTTC. Translating gives CASSFGGGQGVHEQYF. This sequence joins TRBV27 and TRBJ2-7, with 11 nucleotides matching TRBD1. Looked up from germline, CDR1 is MNHEY and CDR2 is SMNVEV (reference sequence). This CDR3 contains 16 residues. V lost 3 bases, J lost 5 bases, and 9 bases stayed unmatched.